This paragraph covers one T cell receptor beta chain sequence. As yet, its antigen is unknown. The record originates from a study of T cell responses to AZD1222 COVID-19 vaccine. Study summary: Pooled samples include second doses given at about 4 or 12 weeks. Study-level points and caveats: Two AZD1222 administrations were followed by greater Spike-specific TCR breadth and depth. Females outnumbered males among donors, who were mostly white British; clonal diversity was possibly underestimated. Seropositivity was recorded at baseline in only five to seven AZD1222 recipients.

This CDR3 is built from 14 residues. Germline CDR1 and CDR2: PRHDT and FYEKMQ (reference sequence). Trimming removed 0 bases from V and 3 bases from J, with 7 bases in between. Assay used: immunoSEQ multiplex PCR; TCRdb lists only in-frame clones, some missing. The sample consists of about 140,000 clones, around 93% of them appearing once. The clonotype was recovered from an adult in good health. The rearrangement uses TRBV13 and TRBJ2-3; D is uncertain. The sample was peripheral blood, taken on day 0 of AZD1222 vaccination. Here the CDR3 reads CASSLGARTDTQYF. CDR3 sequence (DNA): TGTGCCAGCAGCTTAGGGGCTAGAACAGATACGCAGTATTTT. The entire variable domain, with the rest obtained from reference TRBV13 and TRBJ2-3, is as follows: AAGVIQSPRHLIKEKRETATLKCYPIPRHDTVYWYQQGPGQDPQFLISFYEKMQSDKGSIPDRFSAQQFSDYHSELNMSSLELGDSALYFCASSLGARTDTQYFGPGTRLTVL.